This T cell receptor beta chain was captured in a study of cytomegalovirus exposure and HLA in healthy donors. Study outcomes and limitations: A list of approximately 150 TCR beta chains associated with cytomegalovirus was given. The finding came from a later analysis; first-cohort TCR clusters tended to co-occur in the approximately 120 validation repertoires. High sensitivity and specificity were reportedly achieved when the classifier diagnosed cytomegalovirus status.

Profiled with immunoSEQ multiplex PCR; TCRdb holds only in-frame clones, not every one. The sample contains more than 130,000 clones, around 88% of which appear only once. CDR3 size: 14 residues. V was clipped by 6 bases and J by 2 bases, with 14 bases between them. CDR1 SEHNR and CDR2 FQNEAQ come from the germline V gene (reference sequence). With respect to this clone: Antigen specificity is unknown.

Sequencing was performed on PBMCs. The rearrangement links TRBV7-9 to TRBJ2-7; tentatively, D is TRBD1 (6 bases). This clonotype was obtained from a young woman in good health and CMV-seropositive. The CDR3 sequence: CASSPLDSPYEQYF. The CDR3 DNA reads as TGTGCCAGCAGTCCTTTGGACAGTCCCTACGAGCAGTACTTC.